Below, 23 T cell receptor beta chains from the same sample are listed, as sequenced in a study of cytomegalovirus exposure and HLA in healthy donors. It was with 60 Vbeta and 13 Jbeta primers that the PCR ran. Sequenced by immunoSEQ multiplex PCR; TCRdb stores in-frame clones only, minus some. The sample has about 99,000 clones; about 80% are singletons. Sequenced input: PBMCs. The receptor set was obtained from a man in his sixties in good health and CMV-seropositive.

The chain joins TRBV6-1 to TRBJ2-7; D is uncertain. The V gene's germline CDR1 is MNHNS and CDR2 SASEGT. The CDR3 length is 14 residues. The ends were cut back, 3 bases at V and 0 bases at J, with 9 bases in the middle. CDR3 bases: TGTGCCAGCAGTGAGCCGACGGGCTCCTACGAGCAGTACTTC. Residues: CASSEPTGSYEQYF.

The CDR3 DNA follows: TGTGCCAGCAGTGTACGGGGGTCGGAGACCCAGTACTTC. Protein product: CASSVRGSETQYF. V gene TRBV2 combines with J gene TRBJ2-5; a weak D match, TRBD2 (6 bases). The germline V and J ends were trimmed by 4 bases and 5 bases, with 11 bases remaining between them. Germline CDR1 is SNHLY and CDR2 is FYNNEI. CDR3 length equals 13 residues.

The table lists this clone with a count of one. The CDR3 DNA follows: TGTGCCAGCAGCCCGACAGGGGCCGAGTTTAATTCACCCCTCCACTTT. This translates into CASSPTGAEFNSPLHF. This rearrangement joins TRBV6-4 to TRBJ1-6, with TRBD1 matching 8 bases. The length of the CDR3 is 16 residues. Losses at the gene ends were 6 bases for V and 6 bases for J; bases not matched to a gene: 10. CDR1 and CDR2 from the germline V gene are MRHNA and SNTAGT.

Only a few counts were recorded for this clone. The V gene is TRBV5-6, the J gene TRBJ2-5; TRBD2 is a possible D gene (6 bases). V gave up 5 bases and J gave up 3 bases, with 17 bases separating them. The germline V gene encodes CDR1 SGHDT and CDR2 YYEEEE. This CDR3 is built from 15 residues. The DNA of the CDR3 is TGTGCCAGCAGTTCACCGGGACTCCTTAAAGAGACCCAGTACTTC. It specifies CASSSPGLLKETQYF.

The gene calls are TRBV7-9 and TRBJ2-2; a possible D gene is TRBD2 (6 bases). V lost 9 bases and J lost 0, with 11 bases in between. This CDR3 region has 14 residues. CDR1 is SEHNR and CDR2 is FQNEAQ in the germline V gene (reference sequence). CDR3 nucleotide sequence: TGTGCCAGTAGCGGCACAGCGAACACCGGGGAGCTGTTTTTT. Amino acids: CASSGTANTGELFF.

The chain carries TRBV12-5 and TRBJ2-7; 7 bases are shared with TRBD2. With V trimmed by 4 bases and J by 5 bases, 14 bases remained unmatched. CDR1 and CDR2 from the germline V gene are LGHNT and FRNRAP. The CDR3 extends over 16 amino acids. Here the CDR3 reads CASGSLGGPEHDEQYF. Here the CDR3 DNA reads TGTGCTAGTGGTTCACTGGGAGGGCCGGAGCACGACGAGCAGTACTTC.

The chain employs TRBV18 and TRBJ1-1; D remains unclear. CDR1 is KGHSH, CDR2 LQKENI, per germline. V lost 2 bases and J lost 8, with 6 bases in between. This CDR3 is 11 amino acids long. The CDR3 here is CASSPATEAFF. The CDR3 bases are TGTGCCAGCTCACCAGCCACAGAAGCTTTCTTT. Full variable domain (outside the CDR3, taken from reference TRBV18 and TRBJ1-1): NAGVMQNPRHLVRRRGQEARLRCSPMKGHSHVYWYRQLPEEGLKFMVYLQKENIIDESGMPKERFSAEFPKEGPSILRIQQVVRGDSAAYFCASSPATEAFFGQGTRLTVV.

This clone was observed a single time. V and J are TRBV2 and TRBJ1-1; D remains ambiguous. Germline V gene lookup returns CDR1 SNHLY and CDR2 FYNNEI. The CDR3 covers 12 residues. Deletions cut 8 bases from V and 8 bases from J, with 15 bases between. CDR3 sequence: CASEEGSLEAFF. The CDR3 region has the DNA TGTGCCAGCGAGGAGGGCAGCCTAGAAGCTTTCTTT.

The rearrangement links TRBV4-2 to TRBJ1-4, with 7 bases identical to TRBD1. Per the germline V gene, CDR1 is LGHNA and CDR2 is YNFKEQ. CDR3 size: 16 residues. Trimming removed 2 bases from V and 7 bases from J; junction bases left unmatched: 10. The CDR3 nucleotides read TGTGCCAGCAGCCAACCGCGATCCCAGGGGGGTGAAAAACTGTTTTTT. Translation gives CASSQPRSQGGEKLFF.

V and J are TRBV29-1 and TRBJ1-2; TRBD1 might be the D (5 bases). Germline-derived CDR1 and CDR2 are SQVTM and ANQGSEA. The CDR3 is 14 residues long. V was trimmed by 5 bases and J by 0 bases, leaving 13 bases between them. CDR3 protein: CSVPPGGTNYGYTF. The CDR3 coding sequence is TGCAGCGTTCCTCCCGGGGGAACTAACTATGGCTACACCTTC.

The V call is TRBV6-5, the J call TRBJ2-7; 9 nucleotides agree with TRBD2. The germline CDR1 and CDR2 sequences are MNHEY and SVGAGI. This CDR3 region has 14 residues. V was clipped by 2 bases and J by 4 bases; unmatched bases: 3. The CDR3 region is CASSYRGGEYEQYF. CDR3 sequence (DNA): TGTGCCAGCAGTTACCGCGGGGGGGAGTACGAGCAGTACTTC.

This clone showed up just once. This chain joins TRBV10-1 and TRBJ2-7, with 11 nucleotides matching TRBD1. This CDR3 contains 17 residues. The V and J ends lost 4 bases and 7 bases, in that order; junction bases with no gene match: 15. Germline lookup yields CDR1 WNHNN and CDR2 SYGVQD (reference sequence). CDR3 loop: CASSGFGTGGLLQEQYF. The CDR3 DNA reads TGCGCCAGCAGTGGGTTCGGGACAGGGGGGCTACTACAGGAGCAGTACTTC.

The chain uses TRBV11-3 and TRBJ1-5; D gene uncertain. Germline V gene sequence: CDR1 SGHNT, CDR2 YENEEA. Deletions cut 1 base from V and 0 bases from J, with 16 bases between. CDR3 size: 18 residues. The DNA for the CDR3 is TGTGCCAGCAGCTTAGGCAACAGTTGGACTTATAGCAATCAGCCCCAGCATTTT. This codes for CASSLGNSWTYSNQPQHF.

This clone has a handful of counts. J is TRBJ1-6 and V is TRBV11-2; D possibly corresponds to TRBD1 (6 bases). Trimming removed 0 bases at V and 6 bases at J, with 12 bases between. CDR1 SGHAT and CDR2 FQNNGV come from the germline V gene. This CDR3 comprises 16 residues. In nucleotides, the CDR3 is TGTGCCAGCAGCTTAGAGAAGATAGGGGGTAATTCACCCCTCCACTTT. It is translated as CASSLEKIGGNSPLHF.

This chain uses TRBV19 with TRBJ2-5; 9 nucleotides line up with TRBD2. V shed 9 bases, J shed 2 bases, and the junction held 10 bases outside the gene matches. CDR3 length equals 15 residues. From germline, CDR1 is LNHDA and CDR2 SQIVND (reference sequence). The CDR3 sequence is CASRAAGGLQETQYF. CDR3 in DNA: TGTGCCAGCAGGGCAGCGGGGGGACTTCAAGAGACCCAGTACTTC.

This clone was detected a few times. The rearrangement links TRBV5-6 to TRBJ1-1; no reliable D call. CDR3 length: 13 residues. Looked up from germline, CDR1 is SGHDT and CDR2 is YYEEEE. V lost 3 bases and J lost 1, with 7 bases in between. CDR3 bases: TGTGCCAGCAGCTCCACAACGAACACTGAAGCTTTCTTT. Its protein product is CASSSTTNTEAFF.

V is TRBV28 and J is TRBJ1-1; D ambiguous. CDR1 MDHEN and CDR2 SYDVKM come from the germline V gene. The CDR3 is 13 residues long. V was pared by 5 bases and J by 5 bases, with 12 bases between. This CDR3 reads CASSEGDGTEAFF. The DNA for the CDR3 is TGTGCCAGCAGTGAGGGTGATGGTACTGAAGCTTTCTTT.

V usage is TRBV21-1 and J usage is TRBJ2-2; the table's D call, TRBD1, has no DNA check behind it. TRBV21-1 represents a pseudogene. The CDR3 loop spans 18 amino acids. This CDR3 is CASSKSFFGTGGTGELFF. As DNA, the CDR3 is TGTGCCAGCAGCAAAAGTTTCTTTGGGACAGGGGGCACCGGGGAGCTGTTTTTT.

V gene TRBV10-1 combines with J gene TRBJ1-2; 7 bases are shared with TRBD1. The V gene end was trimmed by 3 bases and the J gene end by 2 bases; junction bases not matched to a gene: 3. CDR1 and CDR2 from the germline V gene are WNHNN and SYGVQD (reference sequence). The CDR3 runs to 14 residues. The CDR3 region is CASSEGRGNYGYTF. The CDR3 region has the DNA TGCGCCAGCAGTGAAGGCAGGGGGAACTATGGCTACACCTTC.

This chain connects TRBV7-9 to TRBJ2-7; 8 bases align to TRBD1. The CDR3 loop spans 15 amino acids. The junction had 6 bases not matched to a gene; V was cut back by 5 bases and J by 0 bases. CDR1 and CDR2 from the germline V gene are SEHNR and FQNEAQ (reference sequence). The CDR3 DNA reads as TGTGCCAGCAGCCGTAGGACAGGGAGCTCCTACGAGCAGTACTTC. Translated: CASSRRTGSSYEQYF. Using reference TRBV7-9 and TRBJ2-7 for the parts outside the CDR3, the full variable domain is DTGVSQNPRHKITKRGQNVTFRCDPISEHNRLYWYRQTLGQGPEFLTYFQNEAQLEKSRLLSDRFSAERPKGSFSTLEIQRTEQGDSAMYLCASSRRTGSSYEQYFGPGTRLTVT.

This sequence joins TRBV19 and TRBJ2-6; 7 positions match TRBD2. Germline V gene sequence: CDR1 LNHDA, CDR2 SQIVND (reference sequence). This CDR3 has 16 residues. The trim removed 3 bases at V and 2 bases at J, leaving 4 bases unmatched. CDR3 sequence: CASSIAGRAGANVLTF. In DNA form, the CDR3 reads TGTGCCAGTAGTATCGCGGGGAGGGCTGGGGCCAACGTCCTGACTTTC.

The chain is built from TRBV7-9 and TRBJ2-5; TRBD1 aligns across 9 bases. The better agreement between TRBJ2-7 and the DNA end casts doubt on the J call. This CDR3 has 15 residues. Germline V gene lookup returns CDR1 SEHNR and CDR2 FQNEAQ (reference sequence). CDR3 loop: CASRPTGGSFYEQYF. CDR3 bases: TGTGCCAGCAGACCTACAGGGGGCAGCTTCTACGAGCAGTACTTC.

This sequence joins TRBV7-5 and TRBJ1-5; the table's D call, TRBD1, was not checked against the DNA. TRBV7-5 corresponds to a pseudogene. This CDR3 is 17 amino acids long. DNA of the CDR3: TGTGTCAGAAGCCCCCCAGGGGGCAATTGGAGCAATCAGCCCCAGCATTTT. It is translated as CVRSPPGGNWSNQPQHF.